The rows below give T cell receptor beta chains drawn from one sample of a study of CD8+ T cells in alopecia areata. Assay used: immunoSEQ multiplex PCR; TCRdb lists only in-frame clones, some missing. The table includes about 190,000 clones, about 65% detected once. Here the sequenced sample was CD4+ T cells sorted from blood, taken around week 49, from a patient treated with tofacitinib. These receptors were taken from a human donor with alopecia areata. The CDR3 runs from the conserved cysteine through the conserved F or W. The D gene is left open where the match is weak. Not every row has a clone size; where given, it reads once, few, many or a size class.

d_gene	v_gene	abundance	j_gene	CDR3nt	CDR3aa
NA	TRBV29-1	NA	TRBJ2-1	TGCAGCGTTAGGAGAAACAATGAGCAGTTCTTC	CSVRRNNEQFF
NA	TRBV6-4	NA	TRBJ1-1	TGTGCCAGCAGTGAACCGGGGCAAACGGCTTTCTTT	CASSEPGQTAFF
NA	TRBV28	NA	TRBJ2-5	TGTGCCAGCAGCCCACGGGCGGGGGCACCTCAAGAGACCCAGTACTTC	CASSPRAGAPQETQYF
NA	TRBV5-6	once	TRBJ2-2	TGTGCCAGCAGCGAGTCGAAGGCGGTCGCCGGGGAGCTGTTTTTT	CASSESKAVAGELFF
NA	TRBV11-2	NA	TRBJ1-5	TGTGCCAGCAGCTTAGGGACAACGGGCAATCAGCCCCAGCATTTT	CASSLGTTGNQPQHF
TRBD2	TRBV29-1	few	TRBJ2-1	TGCAGCGTTGACGGACTAGGGAATGAGCAGTTCTTC	CSVDGLGNEQFF
NA	TRBV29-1	NA	TRBJ2-7	TGCAGCGTTGCGCGTAAAGCCGCCTACGAGCAGTACTTC	CSVARKAAYEQYF
NA	TRBV5-1	once	TRBJ2-5	TGCGCCAGCAGCTCGAACCAGGGCGGCGGAGAGACCCAGTACTTC	CASSSNQGGGETQYF
NA	TRBV7-9	NA	TRBJ1-2	TGTGCCAGCACCCCTGAGGCAGGAATAAATGGCTACACCTTC	CASTPEAGINGYTF
NA	TRBV5-6	NA	TRBJ1-5	TGTGCCAGCAGCTCCGGGGAGGATCAGCCCCAGCATTTT	CASSSGEDQPQHF
NA	TRBV2	NA	TRBJ2-1	TGTGCCAGCGGAAGTGGGGGCCGTGAGCAGTTCTTC	CASGSGGREQFF
NA	TRBV9	NA	TRBJ2-1	TGTGCCAGCAATCGGGCAACCAATGAGCAGTTCTTC	CASNRATNEQFF
NA	TRBV4-2	few	TRBJ2-2	TGTGCCAGCAGCCAAGGGGAGGCGGATTCCGGGGAGCTGTTTTTT	CASSQGEADSGELFF
NA	TRBV7-9	NA	TRBJ2-7	TGTGCCAGCAGCTTAACCCGGGACGCCGAGCAGTACTTC	CASSLTRDAEQYF
NA	TRBV30	NA	TRBJ1-2	TGTGCCTGGTCGGACAGAGTGGTATATGGCTACACCTTC	CAWSDRVVYGYTF
TRBD1	TRBV23-1	NA	TRBJ1-5	TGCGCCAGCGGGGAGGTGACAGGGTGGAATCAGCCCCAGCATTTT	CASGEVTGWNQPQHF
NA	TRBV6-1	NA	TRBJ1-1	TGTGCCAGCAGAACCACTGAAGCTTTCTTT	CASRTTEAFF
NA	TRBV6-6	NA	TRBJ2-1	TGTGCCAGCACTCCGGATCGGGCTCGTAAGTTCTTC	CASTPDRARKFF
TRBD1	TRBV7-2	NA	TRBJ2-3	TGTGCCAGCAGCTTCGACAGGGGACGGGGCACAGATACGCAGTATTTT	CASSFDRGRGTDTQYF
NA	TRBV30	NA	TRBJ2-6	TGTGCCTGGAGTATGGCCCGGGGGAGGATCTCTGGGGCCAACGTCCTGACTTTC	CAWSMARGRISGANVLTF
NA	TRBV7-9	few	TRBJ1-2	TGTGCCAGCAGCCCTCGGAGGGGGGATGGCTACACCTTC	CASSPRRGDGYTF
TRBD1	TRBV30	few	TRBJ2-7	TGTGCCTGGAGTGTACAGGGGGCGGACGAGCAGTACTTC	CAWSVQGADEQYF
NA	TRBV13	NA	TRBJ1-1	TGTGCCAGCAGCTTACCCCCGGGAGGGGGAGGGACTGAAGCTTTCTTT	CASSLPPGGGGTEAFF
TRBD2	TRBV20-1	NA	TRBJ2-1	TGCAGTGCTCTAGCGGGGCATGAGCAGTTCTTC	CSALAGHEQFF
NA	TRBV5-6	NA	TRBJ2-3	TGTGCCAGCAGCTTGCCGACGGGGGAAGCGCAGTATTTT	CASSLPTGEAQYF
NA	TRBV14	few	TRBJ2-2	TGTGCCAGCAGCCAAGAGTACAGGGCCGGGGAGCTGTTTTTT	CASSQEYRAGELFF
NA	TRBV25-1	once	TRBJ1-2	TGTGCCAGCAGCGATCAAGACGGGTCCCGAGGTGGCTACACCTTC	CASSDQDGSRGGYTF
NA	TRBV29-1	NA	TRBJ1-1	TGCAGCGTTGCAGATATTGAAGCTTTCTTT	CSVADIEAFF
TRBD1	TRBV18	NA	TRBJ2-5	TGTGCCAGCTCACCACCGACAGGGCGGGTTGGAGAGACCCAGTACTTC	CASSPPTGRVGETQYF
NA	TRBV25-1	NA	TRBJ2-7	TGTGCCAGCAGTGTGGCAGGGTTAAGCGAGCAGTACTTC	CASSVAGLSEQYF
TRBD1	TRBV15	NA	TRBJ2-6	TGTGCCACCAGCGGACGGACAGGGGTGGCTGGGGCCAACGTCCTGACTTTC	CATSGRTGVAGANVLTF
TRBD1	TRBV9	NA	TRBJ2-7	TGTGCCAGCAGCCCAACGGACAGGGGGAACGAGCAGTACTTC	CASSPTDRGNEQYF
TRBD2	TRBV10-3	few	TRBJ2-5	TGTGCCATCAGGCGTAGCGGGGGTATCCAAGAGACCCAGTACTTC	CAIRRSGGIQETQYF
NA	TRBV29-1	NA	TRBJ2-2	TGCAGCGTTAGGACGATGAACACCGGGGAGCTGTTTTTT	CSVRTMNTGELFF
NA	TRBV5-1	NA	TRBJ2-5	TGCGCCAGCAGCATCGGGACTGCGGAGACCCAGTACTTC	CASSIGTAETQYF
NA	TRBV4-1	NA	TRBJ1-4	TGCGCCAGCAGCCCCGCAGATCGGGCAGCTGAAAAACTGTTTTTT	CASSPADRAAEKLFF
NA	TRBV27	NA	TRBJ2-7	TGTGCCAGCAGTTTATCAGGCTTCGGGGGGCAGTACTTC	CASSLSGFGGQYF
NA	TRBV29-1	NA	TRBJ1-1	TGCAGCGTTATTAGGGGCACTGAAGCTTTCTTT	CSVIRGTEAFF
NA	TRBV20-1	NA	TRBJ2-5	TGCAGTGCTAGTGCTGAGACCCAGTACTTC	CSASAETQYF
NA	TRBV4-3	NA	TRBJ1-1	TGCGCCAGCAGCCAACTGCAAGCGAACACTGAAGCTTTCTTT	CASSQLQANTEAFF
NA	TRBV30	NA	TRBJ1-1	TGTGCCTGGAGTGTACGAGTGAACACTGAAGCTTTCTTT	CAWSVRVNTEAFF
TRBD1	TRBV4-3	NA	TRBJ1-2	TGCGCCAGCAGCCAAGGGGGCGGGACAGGGAGGTTTGGTGGCTACACCTTC	CASSQGGGTGRFGGYTF
NA	TRBV9	NA	TRBJ2-5	TGTGCCAGCAGCGTAACAGTTTACCAAGAGACCCAGTACTTC	CASSVTVYQETQYF
NA	TRBV5-1	NA	TRBJ1-5	TGCGCCAGCAGCTTGGCAGGATTCGTCGGTCAGCCCCAGCATTTT	CASSLAGFVGQPQHF